These 23 T cell receptor beta chains originate from one sample sequenced in a study of response to subunit inactivated influenza vaccine. TCRdb passed the RT-PCR reads through MiXCR, listing each CDR3 protein once. The profile shows 700,000 to 800,000 distinct CDR3 sequences, 18% of them singletons. Specimen: PBMCs from blood, collected around 5 days after vaccination. The receptors derive from a man aged 50 to 60 who received an inactivated influenza vaccine.

This chain joins TRBV3-1 and TRBJ2-1, with 7 nucleotides matching TRBD2. The CDR3 loop spans 15 amino acids. Germline CDR1 and CDR2: LGHDT and YNNKEL (reference sequence). V gave up 9 bases and J gave up 2 bases; unmatched junction bases: 10. The CDR3 region has the DNA TGTGCCAGTGGTAGCGGGCCAGGCCCCTACAATGAGCAGTTCTTC. It is translated as CASGSGPGPYNEQFF.

In its sample, this clonotype was seen many times. The rearrangement joins TRBV5-1 to TRBJ2-1, with TRBD1 matching 7 bases. Unmatched junction bases numbered 7, after V lost 0 bases and J lost 13 bases. Germline V CDR1 and CDR2: SGHRS, YFSETQ. The CDR3 contains 13 residues. The CDR3 here is CASSLAVRDSQFF. In DNA form, the CDR3 reads TGCGCCAGCAGCTTGGCCGTCCGGGACAGCCAGTTCTTC.

This clonotype has just a few counts. This chain joins TRBV20-1 and TRBJ1-3; TRBD1 agrees at 11 bases. The CDR3 is 18 amino acids. Trimming at V came to 4 bases and at J to 4 bases, leaving 15 bases not matched to a gene. Germline loops: CDR1 DFQATT, CDR2 SNEGSKA (reference sequence). In nucleotides, the CDR3 is TGCAGTGCTACGACCGGGACAGGGGGACTAATATCGGGAAACACCATATATTTT. The encoded protein is CSATTGTGGLISGNTIYF.

The sample holds a few counts of this clonotype. This chain connects TRBV20-1 to TRBJ2-3; D is unresolved. Germline-derived CDR1 and CDR2 are DFQATT and SNEGSKA (reference sequence). V lost 0 bases to trimming and J lost 1 base, with 11 bases between them. CDR3 length equals 15 residues. The CDR3 sequence is CSARERLPGTDTQYF. The CDR3 DNA sequence: TGCAGTGCTAGAGAAAGGCTCCCCGGCACAGATACGCAGTATTTT.

V is TRBV7-2 and J is TRBJ2-1; D call uncertain. This CDR3 comprises 14 residues. The V gene lost 7 bases and the J gene lost 1 base, with 11 bases spanning the gap. CDR1 and CDR2 from the germline V gene are SGHTA and FQGNSA. The CDR3 DNA reads as TGTGCCAGCACCCGAGACTCATCCTACAATGAGCAGTTCTTC. It translates to CASTRDSSYNEQFF.

This clonotype was seen ten or more times. The gene calls are TRBV29-1 and TRBJ2-3; D not certain. The CDR3 totals 14 residues. V was clipped by 7 bases and J by 3 bases, with 17 bases between them. Germline assignment: CDR1 SQVTM and CDR2 ANQGSEA. The CDR3 spells CSAGMRLGTDTQYF. The CDR3, as DNA: TGCAGCGCCGGTATGAGGCTGGGGACAGATACGCAGTATTTT.

V and J are TRBV9 and TRBJ2-1, with 7 bases identical to TRBD1. Germline V gene sequence: CDR1 SGDLS, CDR2 YYNGEE. The junction had 9 bases not matched to a gene; V was cut back by 3 bases and J by 6 bases. The CDR3 covers 15 residues. The CDR3 DNA reads as TGTGCCAGCAGCGACCAACGACAGGGCCTCAATGAGCAGTTCTTC. It encodes CASSDQRQGLNEQFF.

In this sample, this clonotype turned up many times. The rearrangement joins TRBV12-3 or TRBV12-4 to TRBJ2-5; D possibly matches TRBD1 or TRBD2 (5 bases each). V lost 3 bases, J lost 5 bases, and 16 bases lay in between. CDR3 length: 15 residues. The DNA of the CDR3 is TGTGCCAGCAGTTTCGAGGGGCAGGTAGCTGAGACCCAGTACTTC. Residues: CASSFEGQVAETQYF.

The rearrangement joins TRBV12-3 or TRBV12-4 to TRBJ1-1, with D uncertain. The CDR3 totals 13 residues. Trimming left V 4 bases short and J 1 base short, with 7 bases between. This chain's CDR3 is CASSWETNTEAFF. DNA for the CDR3: TGTGCCAGCAGTTGGGAGACGAACACTGAAGCTTTCTTT.

The V gene is TRBV6-5, the J gene TRBJ2-7; a possible D gene is TRBD1 (6 bases). V lost 0 bases and J lost 5, with 8 bases in between. Germline V gives CDR1 MNHEY, CDR2 SVGAGI. The length of the CDR3 is 13 residues. The CDR3 protein is CASSYSQGHEQYF. For the CDR3, the DNA is TGTGCCAGCAGTTACTCACAGGGTCACGAGCAGTACTTC.

This chain uses TRBV5-1 with TRBJ1-1; 8 bases align to TRBD1. V shed 6 bases, J shed 7 bases, and the junction held 8 bases outside the gene matches. Germline CDR1 is SGHRS and CDR2 is YFSETQ. This CDR3 has 13 residues. For the CDR3, the DNA is TGCGCCAGCACGGGACAGGAAAATGGTGAAGCTTTCTTT. The encoded protein is CASTGQENGEAFF.

This clonotype was found a few times. The chain employs TRBV7-2 and TRBJ1-2, with D unclear. V lost 0 bases and J lost 4, with 6 bases in between. CDR1 and CDR2 from the germline V gene are SGHTA and FQGNSA. This CDR3 comprises 13 residues. The chain's CDR3 is CASSLAGVYGYTF. CDR3 nucleotide sequence: TGTGCCAGCAGCTTAGCGGGAGTCTATGGCTACACCTTC.

This clonotype was recorded a few times. The chain joins TRBV5-5 to TRBJ1-1; no clear D. V dropped 1 base and J dropped 1 base, with 11 bases sitting between them. There are 15 residues in the CDR3. Germline CDR1 and CDR2: SGHKS and YYEKEE (reference sequence). The CDR3 region has the DNA TGTGCCAGCAGCTTGTACGTGGGCCGGAACACTGAAGCTTTCTTT. It specifies CASSLYVGRNTEAFF.

This clonotype was seen repeatedly, ten times or more. The V and J genes are TRBV7-2 and TRBJ2-7, with TRBD2 identical over 7 bases. Trimming cost V 6 bases and J 0 bases; bases outside gene matches: 14. The CDR3 is 17 amino acids. Germline assignment: CDR1 SGHTA and CDR2 FQGNSA. The CDR3 DNA sequence: TGTGCCAGCAGACAAGGTGGGCTAGCGGATATCTCCTACGAGCAGTACTTC. It encodes CASRQGGLADISYEQYF.

This clonotype came up many times. Sequence at one end of the junction differs from germline and may be a read error. The gene calls are TRBV5-1 and TRBJ2-1; D may be TRBD1 (5 bases). Germline assignment: CDR1 SGHRS and CDR2 YFSETQ. This CDR3 contains 15 residues. The CDR3 here is CASSLGQGPYNEQFF. CDR3 DNA sequence: TGTGCCAGCAGCTTAGGTCAGGGCCCCTACAATGAGCAGTTCTTC.

The chain joins TRBV4-3 to TRBJ2-5, with 11 bases lining up with TRBD2. The V segment lost 2 bases and the J segment 4 bases; nucleotides outside the gene matches: 3. This CDR3 is built from 15 residues. Per germline, CDR1 LGHNA and CDR2 YSLEER. This CDR3 reads CASSQRLAGGETQYF. CDR3 nucleotide sequence: TGCGCCAGCAGCCAAAGGCTAGCGGGAGGAGAGACCCAGTACTTC.

The sample holds a few counts of this clonotype. The chain is built from TRBV9 and TRBJ2-1; D unresolved. V lost 2 bases and J lost 0, with 9 bases in between. CDR3 length equals 15 residues. CDR1 and CDR2 (germline): SGDLS, YYNGEE. The DNA of the CDR3 is TGTGCCAGCAGCGTCCAGTTTGACTCCTACAATGAGCAGTTCTTC. This sequence encodes CASSVQFDSYNEQFF.

The chain couples TRBV4-3 to TRBJ2-7; no reliable D call. Germline CDR1 reads LGHNA; CDR2 reads YSLEER. The V and J ends lost 0 bases and 4 bases respectively, with 13 bases between them. CDR3 length: 15 amino acids. The CDR3 nucleotides are TGCGCCAGCAGCCAAGATACCGCCGCGTTTTACGAGCAGTACTTC. Translated, it gives CASSQDTAAFYEQYF.

At least ten counts were recorded for this clonotype. The V and J genes are TRBV5-1 and TRBJ2-3; 12 bases are a match to TRBD2. V lost 7 bases and J lost 6; bases outside the gene matches: 6. The length of the CDR3 is 14 residues. Germline V CDR1 and CDR2: SGHRS, YFSETQ. The CDR3 is CASASGRASDTQYF. CDR3 DNA: TGCGCCAGCGCTAGCGGGAGGGCCTCCGATACGCAGTATTTT. Full variable domain (outside the CDR3, taken from reference TRBV5-1 and TRBJ2-3): KAGVTQTPRYLIKTRGQQVTLSCSPISGHRSVSWYQQTPGQGLQFLFEYFSETQRNKGNFPGRFSGRQFSNSRSEMNVSTLELGDSALYLCASASGRASDTQYFGPGTRLTVL.

This clonotype occurred many times. The chain recombines TRBV5-6 with TRBJ1-4; D gene unclear. The V gene's germline CDR1 is SGHDT and CDR2 YYEEEE. Trimming took off 1 base at V and 6 bases at J, with 7 bases between the two ends. This CDR3 is 13 amino acids long. The CDR3 loop is CASSLSGHEKLFF. CDR3 DNA sequence: TGTGCCAGCAGCTTGTCGGGTCATGAAAAACTGTTTTTT. Using reference TRBV5-6 and TRBJ1-4 for the parts outside the CDR3, the full variable domain is DAGVTQSPTHLIKTRGQQVTLRCSPKSGHDTVSWYQQALGQGPQFIFQYYEEEERQRGNFPDRFSGHQFPNYSSELNVNALLLGDSALYLCASSLSGHEKLFFGSGTQLSVL.

The rearrangement joins TRBV27 to TRBJ2-5; maybe TRBD1 (6 bases). Germline lookup yields CDR1 MNHEY and CDR2 SMNVEV (reference sequence). Trimming left V 5 bases short and J 8 bases short, with 24 bases between. The CDR3 covers 16 residues. The CDR3, as DNA: TGTGCCAGCAGTCGCACGAACGGACAGATGAGGCAAACCCAGTACTTC. Translation gives CASSRTNGQMRQTQYF.

The chain joins TRBV7-9 to TRBJ2-1; no reliable D call. Trimming shortened V by 5 bases and J by 7 bases, and 18 bases separated the two germline ends. Per the germline V gene, CDR1 is SEHNR and CDR2 is FQNEAQ (reference sequence). This CDR3 is 15 amino acids long. CDR3 sequence: CASSPVRFGTNEQFF. The CDR3 DNA reads as TGTGCCAGCAGCCCAGTTAGATTTGGAACGAATGAGCAGTTCTTC.

The chain combines TRBV9 with TRBJ2-2, with unresolved D. The CDR3 covers 12 residues. V lost 0 bases, J lost 6 bases, and 3 bases lay in between. The germline V gene encodes CDR1 SGDLS and CDR2 YYNGEE. This CDR3 reads CASSVAPGELFF. The CDR3 nucleotides read TGTGCCAGCAGCGTAGCCCCCGGGGAGCTGTTTTTT.